The clone carrying this T cell receptor beta chain has only a few counts. The target antigen is unknown. The sample comes from a study of T cells in localized non-small cell lung cancer. Study observations and caveats: Among the top 100 tumor clones, a median 57 appeared in adjacent lung. Highest T cell clonality was seen in uninvolved adjacent lung, surpassing that measured in tumor. Longer overall survival was seen with higher T cell density measured in blood.

Data came from immunoSEQ multiplex PCR; TCRdb stores just in-frame clones and leaves some out. The sample lists approximately 20,000 clones, about 89% seen once, with 3.5% to 5% in the top ten. The clonotype originates from a male donor at least 60 years old with stage I squamous cell lung carcinoma. This specimen consisted of peripheral blood, obtained before any cancer treatment.

CDR3 region: CASSLELAGVVDTQYF. The CDR3 DNA sequence: TGTGCCAGCAGCTTAGAACTAGCGGGAGTTGTTGATACGCAGTATTTT. The chain is built from TRBV11-2 and TRBJ2-3; 11 positions match TRBD2. CDR3 size: 16 residues. CDR1 SGHAT and CDR2 FQNNGV come from the germline V gene. With V trimmed by 0 bases and J by 6 bases, 5 bases remained unmatched. Combining the CDR3 with reference TRBV11-2 and TRBJ2-3 gives the whole variable domain EAGVAQSPRYKIIEKRQSVAFWCNPISGHATLYWYQQILGQGPKLLIQFQNNGVVDDSQLPKDRFSAERLKGVDSTLKIQPAKLEDSAVYLCASSLELAGVVDTQYFGPGTRLTVL.